Listed here are 8 T cell receptor beta chains from one sample, sequenced in a study of T cell repertoires in cytomegalovirus infection. One entry per CDR3 protein, called by TCRdb with MiXCR from the reads. The sample has roughly 200,000 distinct CDR3 sequences; roughly 9.8% are singletons. Material: PBMCs. These receptors all come from a human donor in good health (CMV status not recorded). Some clones in this sample may be carry-over from other donors' samples.

This clonotype was picked up many times. This rearrangement joins TRBV27 to TRBJ1-2, with 7 bases matching TRBD1. J lost 0 bases, V lost 5 bases, and 3 bases had no gene match. This CDR3 has 14 residues. The V gene's germline CDR1 is MNHEY and CDR2 SMNVEV (reference sequence). CDR3 in DNA: TGTGCCAGCAGTATCCAGGGGGCTAACTATGGCTACACCTTC. It codes for CASSIQGANYGYTF.

The sample holds many counts of this clonotype. The J gene is TRBJ2-1, the V gene TRBV7-9, with TRBD2 identical over 7 bases. Germline trimming cut 2 bases from V and 5 bases from J; bases unmatched to any gene: 6. The CDR3 loop spans 15 amino acids. Germline CDR1 is SEHNR and CDR2 is FQNEAQ (reference sequence). The DNA of the CDR3 is TGTGCCAGCAGCTTAATGTGGCGGGAGAACAATGAGCAGTTCTTC. As protein: CASSLMWRENNEQFF.

Many counts were recorded for this clonotype. The genes are TRBV7-2 and TRBJ2-1, with D perhaps TRBD2 (5 bases). There are 15 residues in the CDR3. The V and J ends lost 7 bases and 2 bases respectively, with 15 bases between them. Looked up from germline, CDR1 is SGHTA and CDR2 is FQGNSA. CDR3 nucleotides: TGTGCCAGCACCGAGAGGGCAGGAACCTACAATGAGCAGTTCTTC. Protein: CASTERAGTYNEQFF.

This clonotype occurred many times. V usage is TRBV28 and J usage is TRBJ1-1; 7 bases are a match to TRBD1. CDR3 length: 14 amino acids. Germline CDR1 and CDR2: MDHEN and SYDVKM. The CDR3 reads CAGAGGALNTEAFF. The CDR3 DNA reads TGTGCGGGGGCAGGGGGGGCTTTGAACACTGAAGCTTTCTTT.

J is TRBJ1-4 and V is TRBV15; TRBD1 might be the D (5 bases). V shed 0 bases and J shed 6 bases, with 14 bases lying between them. This CDR3 has 16 amino acids. Germline assignment: CDR1 LNHNV and CDR2 YYDKDF (reference sequence). The CDR3 DNA is TGTGCCACCAGCAGAGATTTGGCAGGGCGGGATGAAAAACTGTTTTTT. Protein: CATSRDLAGRDEKLFF.

This clonotype has at least ten counts. Germline is not matched at one junction end, which may reflect a read error. The chain recombines TRBV7-8 with TRBJ1-6; D unclear. CDR1 SGHVS and CDR2 FQNEAQ come from the germline V gene. The CDR3 covers 16 residues. The CDR3 DNA reads TGTGCCAGCAGCTTAGCGGTTAGTGTCAGACGTAAACCGATTGACTTT. Protein sequence: CASSLAVSVRRKPIDF.

This clonotype was seen many times. This rearrangement joins TRBV11-2 to TRBJ2-7, with D perhaps being TRBD1 or TRBD2 (5 bases each). CDR1 SGHAT and CDR2 FQNNGV come from the germline V gene. This CDR3 comprises 18 residues. Trimming stripped 0 bases from V and 6 bases from J, with 24 bases between. The CDR3 is CASSLDRTGPRGPAEQYF. CDR3 bases: TGTGCCAGCAGCTTAGATAGAACGGGACCCAGAGGCCCAGCCGAGCAGTACTTC. Full variable domain (outside the CDR3, taken from reference TRBV11-2 and TRBJ2-7): EAGVAQSPRYKIIEKRQSVAFWCNPISGHATLYWYQQILGQGPKLLIQFQNNGVVDDSQLPKDRFSAERLKGVDSTLKIQPAKLEDSAVYLCASSLDRTGPRGPAEQYFGPGTRLTVT.

The chain couples TRBV7-2 to TRBJ2-5; TRBD1 agrees at 8 bases. This CDR3 has 15 amino acids. Germline V gene data show CDR1 as SGHTA and CDR2 as FQGNSA. V was pared by 2 bases and J by 3 bases, with 5 bases of the junction left unmatched. In DNA, the CDR3 is TGTGCCAGCAGCTTAATTGGGACAGGCAAAGAGACCCAGTACTTC. Translation gives CASSLIGTGKETQYF.